These T cell receptor beta chains were read from a single sample in a study of vaccination effects on CD4 cells after COVID-19. Repertoires were generated with immunoSEQ multiplex PCR, while TCRdb's copy carries only in-frame clones and drops some. The sample lists about 73,000 clones, around 79% seen once, with 10% in the top ten. No cognate antigen is known for these TCRs. This material consisted of CD4+ T cells from PBMCs cultured with SARS-CoV-2 spike peptides, taken before COVID-19 vaccination. These receptors originate from a human donor who received a COVID-19 vaccine. CDR3s include the opening cysteine and the closing phenylalanine or tryptophan. The D gene is left open where the match is weak. Clone size is shown for a subset of rows, as once, few, many or a class of expanded clone.

d_call,j_call,clone_size,v_call,cdr3_nt,cdr3_aa
TRBD1,TRBJ2-5,.,TRBV6-5,TGTGCCAGCAGTTTGGCCGGGACAGGGGTGAAGACCCAGTACTTC,CASSLAGTGVKTQYF
.,TRBJ2-5,.,TRBV3-1/TRBV3-2,TGTGCCAGCAGGCTGAGTATCAAAGAGACCCAGTACTTC,CASRLSIKETQYF
TRBD1,TRBJ1-2,.,TRBV6-5,TGTGCCAGCAGTTACTCGACAGGGACTAACTATGGCTACACCTTC,CASSYSTGTNYGYTF
.,TRBJ1-1,.,TRBV5-6,TGTGCCAGCAGTAAAACCGGCAGGGAGGAAGCTTTCTTT,CASSKTGREEAFF
.,TRBJ1-2,.,TRBV19,TGTGCCAGTAGTCCCGATTCGAGAGGGGCTTATGGCTACACCTTC,CASSPDSRGAYGYTF
.,TRBJ2-2,.,TRBV10-3,TGTGCCATCATTGGTTGGGAGCTGTTTTTT,CAIIGWELFF
.,TRBJ2-3,.,TRBV12-5,TGTGCTAGTGGCCGCTACGAGGGGGGGCCATCAGATACGCAGTATTTT,CASGRYEGGPSDTQYF
TRBD1,TRBJ1-2,.,TRBV5-8,TGTGCCAGCAGCTTGGAAGTAGCAGGGGGTTTCGGTGGCTACACCTTC,CASSLEVAGGFGGYTF
.,TRBJ1-1,.,TRBV5-1,TGCGCCAGCAGCACCAGGGGAAGGGGGAACACTGAAGCTTTCTTT,CASSTRGRGNTEAFF
TRBD2,TRBJ2-1,.,TRBV5-1,TGCGCCAGCAGCTTGGAGGGGCGGGGGGGCAGAGAGCAGTTCTTC,CASSLEGRGGREQFF
TRBD1,TRBJ1-6,.,TRBV6-4,TGTGCCAGCAGTGGGGGACAGCAGAATTCACCCCTCCACTTT,CASSGGQQNSPLHF
.,TRBJ2-2,.,TRBV27,TGTGCCAGCAGTTTGTTTGGGGAGCTGTTTTTT,CASSLFGELFF
TRBD2,TRBJ2-2,.,TRBV6-6,TGTGCCAGCAGTACGAGCGGGGGGGCTAGCACCGGGGAGCTGTTTTTT,CASSTSGGASTGELFF
.,TRBJ1-3,.,TRBV15,TGTGCCACCAGCTGGGAGGGGGAAATTGGCTCTGGAAACACCATATATTTT,CATSWEGEIGSGNTIYF
.,TRBJ2-3,.,TRBV20-1,TGCAGTGCTAGTGATCCTACAGATACGCAGTATTTT,CSASDPTDTQYF
TRBD2,TRBJ2-3,.,TRBV2,TGTGCCAGCAGTGAAGCCGGGGGACTACCACGGGGGACGCAGTATTTT,CASSEAGGLPRGTQYF
.,TRBJ2-3,.,TRBV10-1,TGCGCCAGCAGTGAGACGGGGAGACTGGCAGATACGCAGTATTTT,CASSETGRLADTQYF
TRBD1,TRBJ2-5,few,TRBV2,TGTGCCAGCATTAACAGGGGGCGGGAGACCCAGTACTTC,CASINRGRETQYF
.,TRBJ2-5,once,TRBV18,TGTGCCAGCTCACCTACCCAGCTAAAACAGGGGACCCAGTACTTC,CASSPTQLKQGTQYF
.,TRBJ1-3,once,TRBV6-6,TGTGCCAGCAGTTCTACCGGGACGGACTCTGGAAACACCATATATTTT,CASSSTGTDSGNTIYF
.,TRBJ2-3,.,TRBV7-6,TGTGCCAGCAGCCTTTCCCGTTCTAGCACAGATACGCAGTATTTT,CASSLSRSSTDTQYF
.,TRBJ1-5,few,TRBV4-3,TGCGCCAGCAGCCAAGGGCAGAGCAATCAGCCCCAGCATTTT,CASSQGQSNQPQHF
TRBD2,TRBJ2-3,once,TRBV5-4,TGTGCCAGCAGTTACGGGGGGCTAGCGGGGTCGGATACGCAGTATTTT,CASSYGGLAGSDTQYF
TRBD2,TRBJ2-3,.,TRBV10-3,TGTGCCATCAGTGAGTCCCAGCGGGGGGCCACAGATACGCAGTATTTT,CAISESQRGATDTQYF
.,TRBJ1-5,.,TRBV19,TGTGCCAGTAGCAATAGACCGGGGACTACCCAGCATTTT,CASSNRPGTTQHF
TRBD1,TRBJ1-4,.,TRBV6-5,TGTGCCAGCAGTATGACAGGGATGAGTGAAAAACTGTTTTTT,CASSMTGMSEKLFF
TRBD1,TRBJ1-2,.,TRBV6-6,TGTGCCAGCAGTTACGGGACAGGGTCTAACTATGGCTACACCTTC,CASSYGTGSNYGYTF
.,TRBJ1-4,.,TRBV28,TGTGCCAGCAGTACCCGCCCGGGTTTTAATGAAAAACTGTTTTTT,CASSTRPGFNEKLFF
TRBD2,TRBJ2-2,.,TRBV4-1,TGCGCCAGCAGCCAGCCGGAGCTAGCGGCCGGGGAGCTGTTTTTT,CASSQPELAAGELFF
.,TRBJ1-4,.,TRBV9,TGTGCCAGCAGCGTAACGGGGGCTGGGGAAAAACTGTTTTTT,CASSVTGAGEKLFF
TRBD1,TRBJ1-1,.,TRBV24-1,TGTGCCACCAGTGATTCCGGGACAGGGGGAGTCGCTTTCTTT,CATSDSGTGGVAFF
.,TRBJ2-2,.,TRBV7-8,TGTGCCAGCAGCTCGCTTCCAGTTCGGGTAACCGGGGAGCTGTTTTTT,CASSSLPVRVTGELFF
TRBD1,TRBJ1-2,.,TRBV11-2,TGTGCCAGCAGCACCCTACAGGGGGCACTTGGCTATGGCTACACCTTC,CASSTLQGALGYGYTF
.,TRBJ2-1,.,TRBV7-3,TGTGCCAGCAGCCCCACGGGCCAACTAGTGGTACGCTCCTACAATGAGCAGTTCTTC,CASSPTGQLVVRSYNEQFF
.,TRBJ2-5,.,TRBV2,TGTGCCAGCACCGCAAGTGAGACCCAGTACTTC,CASTASETQYF
TRBD2,TRBJ2-3,.,TRBV24-1,TGTGCCACCAGTGACCCGGGACTAGCGGGGGGCACGCAGTATTTT,CATSDPGLAGGTQYF
.,TRBJ2-2,.,TRBV24-1,TGTGCCACCAGTGACTACTCACCGGGCACCGGGGAGCTGTTTTTT,CATSDYSPGTGELFF
.,TRBJ1-1,.,TRBV19,TGTGCCAGTAGTATCGGGGAGTCGAACACTGAAGCTTTCTTT,CASSIGESNTEAFF
.,TRBJ2-5,.,TRBV7-6,TGTGCCAGCAGCTTAGTTATTCGAGAGACCCAGTACTTC,CASSLVIRETQYF
TRBD1,TRBJ2-5,.,TRBV2,TGTGCCAGCAGTGCCCAACAGGGGACGGAGACCCAGTACTTC,CASSAQQGTETQYF
.,TRBJ2-2,.,TRBV7-2,TGTGCCAGCAGACTCGTCACCGGGGAGCTGTTTTTT,CASRLVTGELFF
TRBD2,TRBJ2-5,.,TRBV25-1,TGTGCCAGCAGTGACCCTAGCGGGGGCCAAGAGACCCAGTACTTC,CASSDPSGGQETQYF
.,TRBJ2-3,.,TRBV25-1,TGTGCCAGCCGCGGGGGCCTAAGCACAGATACGCAGTATTTT,CASRGGLSTDTQYF
.,TRBJ1-3,.,TRBV4-3,TGCGCCAGCAGCCAAGTTCTAATCCCCCTAGTAGGCTCTGGAAACACCATATATTTT,CASSQVLIPLVGSGNTIYF
.,TRBJ2-1,.,TRBV29-1,TGCAGCGTCTTGTTACCGGGAAGGGACCACGACAATGAGCAGTTCTTC,CSVLLPGRDHDNEQFF
.,TRBJ1-3,few,TRBV6-5,TGTGCCAGCAGTTGGGGTCCCCTCTCTGGAAACACCATATATTTT,CASSWGPLSGNTIYF
.,TRBJ1-2,.,TRBV9,TGTGCCAGCAGCGTAGGGCTAGGGCAAAGCTATGGCTACACCTTC,CASSVGLGQSYGYTF
.,TRBJ1-1,.,TRBV3-1/TRBV3-2,TGTGCCAGCAGCCAAGATGAGCCCATGAACACTGAAGCTTTCTTT,CASSQDEPMNTEAFF